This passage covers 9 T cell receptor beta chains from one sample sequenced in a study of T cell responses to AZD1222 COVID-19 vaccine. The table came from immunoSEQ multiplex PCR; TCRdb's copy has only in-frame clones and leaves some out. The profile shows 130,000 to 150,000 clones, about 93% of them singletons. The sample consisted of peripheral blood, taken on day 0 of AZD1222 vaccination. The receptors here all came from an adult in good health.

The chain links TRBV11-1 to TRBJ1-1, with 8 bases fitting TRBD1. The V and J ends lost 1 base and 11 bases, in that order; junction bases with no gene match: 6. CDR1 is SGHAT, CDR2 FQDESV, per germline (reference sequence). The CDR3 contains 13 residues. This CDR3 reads CASSLVRGLTAFF. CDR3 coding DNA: TGTGCCAGCAGCTTAGTCAGGGGGCTAACGGCTTTCTTT.

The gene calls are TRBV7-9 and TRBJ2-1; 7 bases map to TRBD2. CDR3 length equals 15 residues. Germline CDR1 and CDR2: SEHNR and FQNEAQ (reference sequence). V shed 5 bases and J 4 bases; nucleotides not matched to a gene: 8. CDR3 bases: TGTGCCAGCAGCGCAGCTAGCGGAGGATACAATGAGCAGTTCTTC. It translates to CASSAASGGYNEQFF.

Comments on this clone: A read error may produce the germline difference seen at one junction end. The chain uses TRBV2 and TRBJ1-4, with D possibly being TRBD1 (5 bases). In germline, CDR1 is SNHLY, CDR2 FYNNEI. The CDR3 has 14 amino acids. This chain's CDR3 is CVSSGRGASEKLFF. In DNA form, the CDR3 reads TGTGTCAGCAGTGGGAGAGGGGCATCAGAAAAACTGTTTTTT.

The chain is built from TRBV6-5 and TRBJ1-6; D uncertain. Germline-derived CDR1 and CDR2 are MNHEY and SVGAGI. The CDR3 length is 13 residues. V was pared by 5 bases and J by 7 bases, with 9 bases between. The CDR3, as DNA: TGTGCCAGCAGTCGGACGGGGAATTCACCCCTCCACTTT. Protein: CASSRTGNSPLHF.

The CDR3 loop reads CATSRDRGISGNTIYF. The CDR3 DNA follows: TGTGCCACCAGCAGAGATCGCGGGATTTCTGGAAACACCATATATTTT. The rearrangement uses TRBV15 and TRBJ1-3; D remains ambiguous. Germline values: CDR1 LNHNV, CDR2 YYDKDF (reference sequence). The CDR3 loop spans 16 amino acids. Trimming took off 0 bases at V and 1 base at J, with 10 bases between the two ends.

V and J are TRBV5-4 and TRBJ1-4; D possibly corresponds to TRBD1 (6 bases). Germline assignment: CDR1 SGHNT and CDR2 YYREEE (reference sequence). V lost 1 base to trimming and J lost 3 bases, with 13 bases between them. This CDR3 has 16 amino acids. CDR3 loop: CASSLSGGGANEKLFF. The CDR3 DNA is TGTGCCAGCAGCTTGAGTGGAGGGGGGGCTAATGAAAAACTGTTTTTT.

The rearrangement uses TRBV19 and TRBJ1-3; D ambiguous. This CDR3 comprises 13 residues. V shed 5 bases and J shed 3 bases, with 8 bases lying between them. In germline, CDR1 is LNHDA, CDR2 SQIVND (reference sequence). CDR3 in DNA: TGTGCCAGTAGTCGGGGTCATGGAAACACCATATATTTT. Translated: CASSRGHGNTIYF.

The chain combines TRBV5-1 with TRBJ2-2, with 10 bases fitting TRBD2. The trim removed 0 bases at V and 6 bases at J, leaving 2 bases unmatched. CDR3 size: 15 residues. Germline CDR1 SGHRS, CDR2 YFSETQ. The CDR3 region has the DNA TGCGCCAGCAGCTTGGCACTAGCGGGGCCCGGGGAGCTGTTTTTT. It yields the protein CASSLALAGPGELFF.

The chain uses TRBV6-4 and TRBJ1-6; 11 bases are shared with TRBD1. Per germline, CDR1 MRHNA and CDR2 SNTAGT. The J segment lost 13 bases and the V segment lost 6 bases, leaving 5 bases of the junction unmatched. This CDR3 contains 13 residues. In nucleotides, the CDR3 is TGTGCCAGCAGCGGGACAGGGGGTGCTCCCCTCCACTTT. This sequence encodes CASSGTGGAPLHF.